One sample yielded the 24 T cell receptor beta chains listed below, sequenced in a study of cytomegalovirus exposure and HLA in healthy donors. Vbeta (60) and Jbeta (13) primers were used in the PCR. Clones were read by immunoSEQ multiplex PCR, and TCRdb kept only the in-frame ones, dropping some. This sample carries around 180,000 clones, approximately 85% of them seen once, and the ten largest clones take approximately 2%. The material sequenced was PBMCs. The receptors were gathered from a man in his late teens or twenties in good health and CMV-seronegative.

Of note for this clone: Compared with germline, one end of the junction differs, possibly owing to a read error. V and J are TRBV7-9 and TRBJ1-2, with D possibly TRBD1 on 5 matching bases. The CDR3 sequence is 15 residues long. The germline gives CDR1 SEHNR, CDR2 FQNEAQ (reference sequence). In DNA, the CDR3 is TGTTCCAGCAGCTCTCCCGTCGCGGGGGACTATGGCTACACCTTC. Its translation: CSSSSPVAGDYGYTF.

The CDR3 nucleotides read TGTGCCAGAGGGACTCCCCACCGGTACCGGCAGTACTTC. Translation gives CARGTPHRYRQYF. The genes are TRBV21-1 and TRBJ2-7; no DNA check was done on the table's D call, TRBD2. TRBV21-1 is flagged as a pseudogene. This CDR3 has 13 amino acids.

The CDR3 DNA reads as TGCGCCAGCAGTCAAAGCCAGGGTCAGCCCCAGCATTTT. Amino acids: CASSQSQGQPQHF. The chain has TRBV5-1 and TRBJ1-5; TRBD1 might be the D (5 bases). CDR3 size: 13 residues. Germline CDR1 reads SGHRS; CDR2 reads YFSETQ. V lost 5 bases, J lost 6 bases, and 12 bases lay in between.

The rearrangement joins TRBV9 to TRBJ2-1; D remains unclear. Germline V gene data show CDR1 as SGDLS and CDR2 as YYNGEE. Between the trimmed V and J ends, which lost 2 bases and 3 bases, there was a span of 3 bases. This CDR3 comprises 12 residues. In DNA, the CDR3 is TGTGCCAGCAGCGTCCTCTACAATGAGCAGTTCTTC. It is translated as CASSVLYNEQFF.

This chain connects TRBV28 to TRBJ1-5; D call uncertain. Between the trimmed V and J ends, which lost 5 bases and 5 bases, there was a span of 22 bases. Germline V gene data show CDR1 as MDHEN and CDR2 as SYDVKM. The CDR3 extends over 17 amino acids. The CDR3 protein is CASSPLGYGVFYQPQHF. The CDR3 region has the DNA TGTGCCAGCAGTCCGCTCGGGTACGGGGTTTTCTATCAGCCCCAGCATTTT.

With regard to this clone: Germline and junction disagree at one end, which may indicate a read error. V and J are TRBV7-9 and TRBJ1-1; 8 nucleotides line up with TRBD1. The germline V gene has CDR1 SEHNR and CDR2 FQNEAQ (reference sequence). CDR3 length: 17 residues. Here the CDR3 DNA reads TGTTCCAGCAGCTCCCATATCGACAGGGGCCGTGTCTTCGAAGCTTTCTTT. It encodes CSSSSHIDRGRVFEAFF.

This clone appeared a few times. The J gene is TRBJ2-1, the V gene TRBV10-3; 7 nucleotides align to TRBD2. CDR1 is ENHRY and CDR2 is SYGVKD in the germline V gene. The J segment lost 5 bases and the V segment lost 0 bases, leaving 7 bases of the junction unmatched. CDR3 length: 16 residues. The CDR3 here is CAISESGTSADNEQFF. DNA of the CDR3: TGTGCCATCAGTGAGTCGGGAACTAGCGCCGACAATGAGCAGTTCTTC.

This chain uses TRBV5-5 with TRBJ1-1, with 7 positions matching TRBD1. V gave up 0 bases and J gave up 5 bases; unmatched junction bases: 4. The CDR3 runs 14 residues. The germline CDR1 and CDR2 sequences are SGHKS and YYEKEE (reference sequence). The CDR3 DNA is TGTGCCAGCAGCTTGGGACAGGGAAAAACTGAAGCTTTCTTT. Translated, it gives CASSLGQGKTEAFF.

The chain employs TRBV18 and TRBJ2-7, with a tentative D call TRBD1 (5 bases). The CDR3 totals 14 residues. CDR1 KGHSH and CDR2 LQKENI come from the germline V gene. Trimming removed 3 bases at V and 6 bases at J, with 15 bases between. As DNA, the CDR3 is TGTGCCAGCTCACCTGAACAAGGGGTATCCGAGCAGTACTTC. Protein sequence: CASSPEQGVSEQYF.

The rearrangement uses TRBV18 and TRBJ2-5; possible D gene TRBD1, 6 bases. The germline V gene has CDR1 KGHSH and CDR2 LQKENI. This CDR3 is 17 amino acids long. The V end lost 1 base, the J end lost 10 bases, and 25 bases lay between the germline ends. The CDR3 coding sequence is TGTGCCAGCTCACCACTGATTTCGACAGGTGGAATAGAGGGCCAGTACTTC. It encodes CASSPLISTGGIEGQYF.

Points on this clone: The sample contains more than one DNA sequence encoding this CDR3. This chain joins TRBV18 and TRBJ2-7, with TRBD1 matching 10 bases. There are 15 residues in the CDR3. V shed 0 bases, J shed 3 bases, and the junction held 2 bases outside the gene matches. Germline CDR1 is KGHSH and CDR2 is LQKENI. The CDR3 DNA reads TGTGCCAGCTCACCACCAGGGACAGGGGTCTACGAGCAGTACTTC. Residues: CASSPPGTGVYEQYF.

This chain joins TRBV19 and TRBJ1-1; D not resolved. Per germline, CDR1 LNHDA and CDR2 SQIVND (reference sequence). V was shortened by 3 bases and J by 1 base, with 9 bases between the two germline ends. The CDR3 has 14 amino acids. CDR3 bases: TGTGCCAGTAGTATTGTCCCGAGGAACACTGAAGCTTTCTTT. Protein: CASSIVPRNTEAFF.

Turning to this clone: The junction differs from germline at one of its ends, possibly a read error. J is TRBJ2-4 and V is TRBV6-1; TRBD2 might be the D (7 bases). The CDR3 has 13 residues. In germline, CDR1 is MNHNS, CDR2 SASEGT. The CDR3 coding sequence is TGTGCCAGCAGTGAAGCCCGGAGGGGGGGGGAGAAGTTC. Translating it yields CASSEARRGGEKF.

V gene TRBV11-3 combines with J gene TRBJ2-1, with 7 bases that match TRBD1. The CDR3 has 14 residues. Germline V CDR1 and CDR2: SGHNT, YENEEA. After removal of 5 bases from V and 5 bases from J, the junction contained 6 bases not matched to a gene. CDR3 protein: CASSLTGTDNEQFF. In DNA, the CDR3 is TGTGCCAGCAGCCTAACCGGGACAGACAATGAGCAGTTCTTC. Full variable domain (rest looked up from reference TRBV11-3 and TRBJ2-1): EAGVVQSPRYKIIEKKQPVAFWCNPISGHNTLYWYLQNLGQGPELLIRYENEEAVDDSQLPKDRFSAERLKGVDSTLKIQPAELGDSAVYLCASSLTGTDNEQFFGPGTRLTVL.

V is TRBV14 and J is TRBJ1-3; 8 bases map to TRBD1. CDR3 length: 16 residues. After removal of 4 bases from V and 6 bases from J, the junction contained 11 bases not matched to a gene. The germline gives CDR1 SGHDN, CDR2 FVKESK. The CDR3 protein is CASSLSTGARENTIYF. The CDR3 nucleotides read TGTGCCAGCAGCCTGTCGACAGGGGCCCGCGAAAACACCATATATTTT.

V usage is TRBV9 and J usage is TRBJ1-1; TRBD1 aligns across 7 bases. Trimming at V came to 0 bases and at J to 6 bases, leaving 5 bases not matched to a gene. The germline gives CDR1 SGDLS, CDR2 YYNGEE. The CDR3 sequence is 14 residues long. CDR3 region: CASSVALDRAEAFF. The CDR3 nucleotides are TGTGCCAGCAGCGTAGCTCTTGACAGGGCTGAAGCTTTCTTT.

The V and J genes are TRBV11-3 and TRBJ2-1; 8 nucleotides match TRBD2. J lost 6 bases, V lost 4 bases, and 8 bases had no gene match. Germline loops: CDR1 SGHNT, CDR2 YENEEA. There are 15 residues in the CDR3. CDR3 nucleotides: TGTGCCAGCAGCTCCCGGGGGGGGGCGGGCAATGAGCAGTTCTTC. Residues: CASSSRGGAGNEQFF.

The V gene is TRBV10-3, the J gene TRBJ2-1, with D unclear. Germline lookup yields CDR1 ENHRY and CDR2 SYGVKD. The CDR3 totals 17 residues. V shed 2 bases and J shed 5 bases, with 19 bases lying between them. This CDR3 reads CAISERPIQVSNNEQFF. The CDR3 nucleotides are TGTGCCATCAGTGAGCGACCCATCCAGGTATCAAACAATGAGCAGTTCTTC.

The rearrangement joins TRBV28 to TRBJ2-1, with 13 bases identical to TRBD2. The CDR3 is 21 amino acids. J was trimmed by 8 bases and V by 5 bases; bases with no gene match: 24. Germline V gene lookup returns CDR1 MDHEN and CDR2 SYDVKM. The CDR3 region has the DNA TGTGCCAGCAGTAATAACCGACCGGGACTAGCGGGAATAGGGGCTGGGGATGAGCAGTTCTTC. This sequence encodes CASSNNRPGLAGIGAGDEQFF. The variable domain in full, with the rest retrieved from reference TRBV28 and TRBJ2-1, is DVKVTQSSRYLVKRTGEKVFLECVQDMDHENMFWYRQDPGLGLRLIYFSYDVKMKEKGDIPEGYSVSREKKERFSLILESASTNQTSMYLCASSNNRPGLAGIGAGDEQFFGPGTRLTVL.

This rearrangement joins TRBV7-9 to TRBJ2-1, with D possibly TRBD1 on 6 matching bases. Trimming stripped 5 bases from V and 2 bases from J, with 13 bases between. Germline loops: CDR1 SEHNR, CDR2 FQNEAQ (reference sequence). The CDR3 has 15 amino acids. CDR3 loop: CASSRQDRAYNEQFF. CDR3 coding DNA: TGTGCCAGCAGCCGACAGGATCGGGCCTACAATGAGCAGTTCTTC.

The CDR3 bases are TGTGCCAGCAGCGTGCGGGAGTGGGGCCATGAGCAGTTCTTC. It is translated as CASSVREWGHEQFF. The J gene is TRBJ2-1, the V gene TRBV28; 7 nucleotides agree with TRBD2. Germline assignment: CDR1 MDHEN and CDR2 SYDVKM. The junction had 10 bases not matched to a gene; V was cut back by 6 bases and J by 8 bases. This CDR3 has 14 residues.

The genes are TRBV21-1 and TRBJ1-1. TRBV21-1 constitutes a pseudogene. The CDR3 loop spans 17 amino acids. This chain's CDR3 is CASRLPRLHPLNTEAFF. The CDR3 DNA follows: TGTGCCAGCAGGCTACCCCGACTGCACCCCTTGAACACTGAAGCTTTCTTT.

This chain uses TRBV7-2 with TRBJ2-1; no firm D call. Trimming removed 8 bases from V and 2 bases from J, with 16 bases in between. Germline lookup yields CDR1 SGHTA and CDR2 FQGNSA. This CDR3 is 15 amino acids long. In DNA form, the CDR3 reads TGTGCCAGCGAGGCGCTAGGAGAAACCTACAATGAGCAGTTCTTC. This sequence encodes CASEALGETYNEQFF.

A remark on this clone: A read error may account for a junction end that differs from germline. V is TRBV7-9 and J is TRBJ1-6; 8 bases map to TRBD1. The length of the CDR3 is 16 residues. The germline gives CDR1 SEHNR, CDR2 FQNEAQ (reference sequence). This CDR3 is CSSSLGPQGDNSPLHF. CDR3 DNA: TGTTCCAGCAGCTTAGGGCCACAGGGGGATAATTCACCCCTCCACTTT.